Included here is one TCR beta chain sequence, with context. A read error may produce the germline difference seen at one junction end. The CDR3 consists of 12 residues. Germline V gene data show CDR1 as DFQATT and CDR2 as SNEGSKA (reference sequence). The data were taken from a study of identical twins. TCRdb reprocessed the 5' RACE reads with MiXCR, giving one entry per CDR3 protein. The profile shows about 200,000 distinct CDR3 sequences, around 10% of them singletons. This chain connects TRBV20-1 to TRBJ2-1; D is perhaps TRBD2 (7 bases). The source is a woman aged 18-29 years in good health. Input material: memory (CD45RO+) T cells sorted from blood. The CDR3 region is CSAGGGREWLVF. For the CDR3, the DNA is TGCAGTGCTGGGGGCGGGAGAGAATGGTTGGTCTTC.